This record looks at one T cell receptor beta chain sequence and its context. This record comes from a study of blood T cell repertoires in COVID-19. Study-wide context: In each case, the material was cDNA or gDNA derived from T cells, B-cell-depleted T cells, or PBMCs.

The V gene end was trimmed by 0 bases and the J gene end by 0 bases; junction bases not matched to a gene: 6. Germline CDR1 and CDR2: SGHDN and FVKESK. This CDR3 region has 18 residues. Here immunoSEQ multiplex PCR was the method, and the copy in TCRdb shows in-frame clones only, minus some. The table lists around 400,000 clones, more than 75% of them singletons. The chain employs TRBV14 and TRBJ1-4; 8 bases align to TRBD1. Sequencing was carried out using peripheral blood. The source of this sequence is a woman in her sixties or seventies with COVID-19, enrolled during active disease. DNA for the CDR3: TGTGCCAGCAGCCAAGAGGACAGGGCGTTCGCAACTAATGAAAAACTGTTTTTT. This sequence encodes CASSQEDRAFATNEKLFF. The full variable domain, completed using reference TRBV14 and TRBJ1-4, is EAGVTQFPSHSVIEKGQTVTLRCDPISGHDNLYWYRRVMGKEIKFLLHFVKESKQDESGMPNNRFLAERTGGTYSTLKVQPAELEDSGVYFCASSQEDRAFATNEKLFFGSGTQLSVL.